The rows below give T cell receptor beta chains drawn from one sample of a study of CD8 T cells in Susac syndrome. TCRdb fed the immunoSEQ multiplex PCR reads into MiXCR, producing one record per CDR3 protein. Among around 200,000 distinct CDR3 sequences listed, 85% to 95% were seen once. The material sequenced was CD4+ T cells from PBMCs. The receptors were gathered from a human donor in good health. The CDR3 runs from the conserved cysteine through the conserved F or W. D genes are given only for firm matches. Some rows mark clone size as missing; the rest say once, few, many or name a class of expanded clone.

TRBJ2-7,NA,TRBV29-1,NA,12,TGCAGCGTTGCGAGGGGAATATACGAGCAGTACTTC,CSVARGIYEQYF
TRBJ1-6,TRBD1,TRBV4-2,NA,16,TGTGCCAGCAGCCCCATGGACAGGGGGCTCAATTCACCCCTCCACTTT,CASSPMDRGLNSPLHF
TRBJ2-4,TRBD2,TRBV10-3,NA,17,TGTGCCATTTCGGAAAGTATTGGACTAGCGGGGGGTGACATTCAGTACTTC,CAISESIGLAGGDIQYF
TRBJ1-6,TRBD1,TRBV5-6,NA,13,TGTGCCAGCAGCTTAGGACAGGCGTCACCCCTCCACTTT,CASSLGQASPLHF
TRBJ1-4,NA,TRBV14,NA,15,TGTGCCAGCAGCCAAGAAGATCAGGACGGTGAAAAACTGTTTTTT,CASSQEDQDGEKLFF
TRBJ2-5,NA,TRBV24-1,NA,15,TGTGCCACCAGTGATGCGGGACTGGGCCAAGAGACCCAGTACTTC,CATSDAGLGQETQYF
TRBJ1-2,TRBD1,TRBV20-1,once,13,TGCAGTGCCGAGGACAGGCTAAACTATGGCTACACCTTC,CSAEDRLNYGYTF
TRBJ2-7,TRBD1,TRBV5-6,NA,17,TGTGCCAGCAGCGGCGGACAGGGGACCCCTGAGAGGTACGAGCAGTACTTC,CASSGGQGTPERYEQYF
TRBJ2-7,TRBD2,TRBV29-1,NA,15,TGCAGCGTTCTTTTGCGGACTAGCGGCACCTACGAGCAGTACTTC,CSVLLRTSGTYEQYF
TRBJ2-3,TRBD1,TRBV30,NA,15,TGTGCCTGGAGTGGTACAGGGGTCCGCACAGATACGCAGTATTTT,CAWSGTGVRTDTQYF
TRBJ1-1,NA,TRBV18,NA,13,TGTGCCAGCTCAAACGGGGGGAACACTGAAGCTTTCTTT,CASSNGGNTEAFF
TRBJ1-2,TRBD1,TRBV7-2,NA,13,TGTGCCAGCACCCCACAGGGGAGTAATGGCTACACCTTC,CASTPQGSNGYTF
TRBJ1-5,TRBD1,TRBV12-3/TRBV12-4,NA,13,TGTGCCAGCAGCCGCAGGGGGGGTGGGTCCCAGCATTTT,CASSRRGGGSQHF
TRBJ2-7,NA,TRBV2,NA,18,TGTGCCAGCAGTGAATTCCTCAGGCGTGGCAGGAGCACCTACGAGCAGTACTTC,CASSEFLRRGRSTYEQYF
TRBJ2-5,NA,TRBV27,NA,13,TGTGCCAGCAGCATCGGGAGATGGGAGACCCAGTACTTC,CASSIGRWETQYF
TRBJ2-1,TRBD1,TRBV30,NA,15,TGTGCCTGGAGTGGGGGACAGGGGGTTCTCAATGAGCAGTTCTTC,CAWSGGQGVLNEQFF
TRBJ2-1,NA,TRBV30,NA,12,TGTGCCTGGGGCATGGGGTATAATGAGCAGTTCTTC,CAWGMGYNEQFF
TRBJ2-1,NA,TRBV15,NA,14,TGTGCCACCAGCCCCCTGGTGGCAAGCAATGAGCAGTTCTTC,CATSPLVASNEQFF
TRBJ2-2,NA,TRBV12-3/TRBV12-4,NA,16,TGTGCCAGCAGCCTAGGTGGGGGACTCGACACCGGGGAGCTGTTTTTT,CASSLGGGLDTGELFF
TRBJ2-1,TRBD2,TRBV3-1,NA,16,TGTGCCAGCAGCCCGTCACCGGGACTAGCGGACAATGAGCAGTTCTTC,CASSPSPGLADNEQFF
TRBJ1-2,NA,TRBV6-2/TRBV6-3,once,13,TGTGCCAGCAGTAGGACCGGGTGGGTCGGCTACACCTTC,CASSRTGWVGYTF
TRBJ1-1,NA,TRBV29-1,NA,12,TGCAGCGGTGATCCCCTGAACACTGAAGCTTTCTTT,CSGDPLNTEAFF
TRBJ2-4,TRBD2,TRBV14,NA,16,TGTGCCAGCAGCCGAGCGGGGGGGCTGGCCAAAAACATTCAGTACTTC,CASSRAGGLAKNIQYF
TRBJ1-1,NA,TRBV15,NA,17,TGTGCCACCAGCAGAGATGGCAAGTCCGGACCGGCCGGGTCAGCTTTCTTT,CATSRDGKSGPAGSAFF
TRBJ1-1,NA,TRBV6-5,NA,12,TGTGCCAGCAGTTACAGGAACACTGAAGCTTTCTTT,CASSYRNTEAFF
TRBJ2-1,TRBD1,TRBV5-1,NA,15,TGCGCCAGCCTCGGAGGACAGGGAGTTTACAATGAGCAGTTCTTC,CASLGGQGVYNEQFF
TRBJ2-5,TRBD2,TRBV7-2,NA,17,TGTGCCAGCAGCCTTCTCGGACTAGCGGGGGGAGAAGAGACCCAGTACTTC,CASSLLGLAGGEETQYF
TRBJ2-2,NA,TRBV27,once,15,TGTGCCAGCAGTCACCGAAGACAAGGCACCGGGGAGCTGTTTTTT,CASSHRRQGTGELFF
TRBJ1-5,NA,TRBV23-1,NA,16,TGCGCCAGCAGTCAACCTCCGGACACCCAGGGTCAGCCCCAGCATTTT,CASSQPPDTQGQPQHF
TRBJ2-3,TRBD2,TRBV20-1,NA,14,TGCAGTGCTCCGAAGCTTACTAGCGGAGATACGCAGTATTTT,CSAPKLTSGDTQYF
TRBJ2-2,TRBD1,TRBV12-3/TRBV12-4,NA,15,TGTGCCAGCAGTGTTGGACAGGGCTTTGCCGGGGAGCTGTTTTTT,CASSVGQGFAGELFF
TRBJ1-5,NA,TRBV7-2,NA,15,TGTGCCAGCAGCTTAGTGACAGGCAGCGATCAGCCCCAGCATTTT,CASSLVTGSDQPQHF
TRBJ2-5,TRBD2,TRBV7-7,NA,13,TGTGCTAGCAGCCTAGCGGGAAAAGAGACCCAGTACTTC,CASSLAGKETQYF
TRBJ1-5,NA,TRBV6-2/TRBV6-3,NA,12,TGTGCCTGCGCCGATAGCAATCAGCCCCAGCATTTT,CACADSNQPQHF
TRBJ1-1,NA,TRBV12-3/TRBV12-4,few,13,TGTGCCAGCAGCCCAGGGAGGGCAGCTGAAGCTTTCTTT,CASSPGRAAEAFF
TRBJ1-5,TRBD1,TRBV15,NA,15,TGTGCCACCAGCAGGGGGGGACAGGTTAACCAGCCCCAGCATTTT,CATSRGGQVNQPQHF
TRBJ2-5,NA,TRBV24-1,NA,12,TGTGCCACCAGTGACCCGCTAGAGACCCAGTACTTC,CATSDPLETQYF
TRBJ2-2,NA,TRBV29-1,NA,14,TGCAGCGTTGCTAGGACACCAGACACCGGGGAGCTGTTTTTT,CSVARTPDTGELFF
TRBJ2-6,NA,TRBV29-1,NA,12,TGCAGCGTTTCTTTCGGGGCCAACGTCCTGACTTTC,CSVSFGANVLTF
TRBJ2-7,NA,TRBV7-2,NA,13,TGTGCCAGCAGCTTCGGCAGGGTCTACGAGCAGTACTTC,CASSFGRVYEQYF
TRBJ2-7,TRBD2,TRBV6-5,NA,14,TGTGCCAGCAGGACCGGACTAGCGGCTTACGAGCAGTACTTC,CASRTGLAAYEQYF
TRBJ2-7,TRBD1,TRBV9,NA,15,TGTGCCAGCAGCCTCTCCGGGACAGGGGCCTACGAGCAGTACTTC,CASSLSGTGAYEQYF
TRBJ1-1,NA,TRBV29-1,once,13,TGCAGCGTTGCGATAGGGGTGAACACTGAAGCTTTCTTT,CSVAIGVNTEAFF
TRBJ2-1,NA,TRBV7-2,NA,16,TGTGCCAGCAGCTTAGAAGGTACACTCGGCTACAATGAGCAGTTCTTC,CASSLEGTLGYNEQFF
TRBJ1-2,TRBD1,TRBV7-2,NA,14,TGTGCCAGCAGCCCACGACAGGGGATTTATGGCTACACCTTC,CASSPRQGIYGYTF
TRBJ2-1,NA,TRBV12-3/TRBV12-4,NA,16,TGTGCCAGCAGTTTTCGTCAGGAGAGCTCCTACAATGAGCAGTTCTTC,CASSFRQESSYNEQFF
TRBJ2-6,NA,TRBV15,NA,17,TGTGCCACCAGCAGAGTTTTAGACAGGACTGGGGCCAACGTCCTGACTTTC,CATSRVLDRTGANVLTF